This T cell receptor beta chain derives from a study of T cell repertoires in cytomegalovirus infection. As for the study in general: Matching HLA type and CMV infection were both indicated by public TCR beta signatures.

This clonotype came up many times. Its matching antigen is unknown. One entry per CDR3 protein results from TCRdb running MiXCR on the reads. The sample has 100,000 to 150,000 distinct CDR3 sequences, 8% to 9% seen once. Study outcomes and limitations: HLA-C-restricted, CMV-specific TCR beta clonotypes were dominant ex vivo. Cumulative frequency (of public TCR beta family members) identified carriers of CMV plus the relevant HLA.

The germline CDR1 and CDR2 sequences are SGHTA and FQGNSA. The CDR3 loop spans 14 amino acids. J gave up 3 bases and V 3 bases, and 4 bases lay outside the gene matches. The TCR was taken from a human donor in good health (CMV status not recorded). Some clones in this sample may be carry-over from other donors' samples. The sample comprised PBMCs. The rearrangement uses TRBV7-2 and TRBJ1-1, with 7 positions matching TRBD1. The CDR3 region is CASSLTGIHTEAFF. The DNA for the CDR3 is TGTGCCAGCAGCTTGACAGGGATTCACACTGAAGCTTTCTTT.